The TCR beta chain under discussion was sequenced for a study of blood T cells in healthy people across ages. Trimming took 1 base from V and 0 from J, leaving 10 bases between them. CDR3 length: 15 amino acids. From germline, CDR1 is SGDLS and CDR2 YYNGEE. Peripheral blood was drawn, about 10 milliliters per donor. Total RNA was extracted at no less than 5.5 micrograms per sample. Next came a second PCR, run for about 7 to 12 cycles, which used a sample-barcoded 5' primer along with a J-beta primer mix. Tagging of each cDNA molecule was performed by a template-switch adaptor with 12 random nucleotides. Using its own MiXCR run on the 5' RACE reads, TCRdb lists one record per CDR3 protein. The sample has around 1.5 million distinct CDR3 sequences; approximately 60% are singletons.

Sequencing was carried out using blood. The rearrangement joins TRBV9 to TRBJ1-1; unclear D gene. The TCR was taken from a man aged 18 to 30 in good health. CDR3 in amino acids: CASSVWAGMNTEAFF. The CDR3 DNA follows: TGTGCCAGCAGCGTATGGGCAGGTATGAACACTGAAGCTTTCTTT.